This T cell receptor beta chain was retrieved from a study of blood T cell repertoires in COVID-19 (dated by TCRdb to the early 2020s). About the investigation overall: The collaborator samples originated in the United States, Italy and Spain and spanned the acute and convalescent phases of COVID-19. The samples were drawn from the first 160 participants of the ongoing ImmuneRACE study and from more than 1,000 subjects provided by 6 global collaborators. Sample metadata almost always included a de-identified subject ID, COVID-19 status, age in years and sex. The repertoires were released in a freely available public database intended as a resource for research on the immune response to SARS-CoV-2. HLA class I and class II types, where available, came from metadata supplied by the sample provider rather than from assay-based typing. Subjects who had been exposed to COVID-19, were actively infected with it, or had recovered from it provided the deeply sampled blood TCRbeta repertoires that made up the dataset. The prospective study material was composed of cDNA or gDNA derived from T cells, B-cell-depleted T cells, or PBMCs.

TCRbeta CDR3 regions were amplified from genomic DNA by means of the immunoSEQ Assay, a bias-controlled multiplex PCR. For the original study's pipeline: The number of nucleated cells in each sample was estimated from the amplification of reference gene primers within the assay. To quantify the absolute abundance of each unique TCRbeta CDR3 rearrangement, sequence reads were collapsed and filtered. For each sample, productive Simpson clonality was calculated by taking the square root of Simpson's diversity index across productive rearrangements. Not all clones reach the TCRdb copy of this immuneACCESS table, which keeps in-frame sequences only. Checked studies attribute under half of the gap to unresolved V genes and leave the rest unexplained. The DNA gave D and trimming, while V, J and clone size come from that table. For this sample the table gives under 250,000 clones, of which about 90% were detected only once. The ten largest account for 2.5% to 3.5% of the sample.

Broad study findings and their caveats: Clinical and demographic metadata were provided uncurated, with the amount varying by source and participant.

The collaborating institutions used their own protocols to collect whole blood in K2EDTA tubes. Collaborator samples were shipped for TCRbeta analysis as frozen whole blood, isolated PBMCs, or DNA extracted from either sample type. About this clone itself: The clone's antigen remains unknown. Base qualities are missing; no much larger clone stands one base away.

From a lookup of the germline V gene, CDR1 and CDR2 are MGHRA and YSYEKL. The CDR3 spans 15 residues, from the cysteine through the phenylalanine. Solely the CDR3 DNA is kept, with 45 bases framed from the first base. V was cut back by 2 bases and J by 0 bases, leaving a gap of 10 bases between them. This chain is built from TRBV4-1 and TRBJ1-2; no D segment can be confidently identified. The sequence was obtained from a woman aged 55-75 years with acute or convalescent COVID-19. The sequenced sample consisted of peripheral blood. The CDR3: CASSQQAKANYGYTF. At the DNA level, the sequence is TGCGCCAGCAGCCAACAGGCCAAAGCTAACTATGGCTACACCTTC.